These 26 T cell receptor beta chains were sequenced from one sample in a study of cytomegalovirus exposure and HLA in healthy donors. Here immunoSEQ multiplex PCR was the method, and the copy in TCRdb shows in-frame clones only, minus some. The sample lists under 150,000 clones, approximately 87% seen once, with less than 3.5% in the top ten. Sequenced sample: PBMCs. The source of these receptors is a man aged 18 to 30 in good health and CMV-seronegative.

The CDR3 sequence is CASSRPGQGQPQHF. The CDR3 DNA is TGCGCCAGCAGCCGCCCGGGACAGGGCCAGCCCCAGCATTTT. The V call is TRBV4-1, the J call TRBJ1-5, with TRBD1 matching 9 bases. CDR1 and CDR2 from the germline V gene are MGHRA and YSYEKL. There are 14 residues in the CDR3. V shed 4 bases, J shed 7 bases, and the junction held 5 bases outside the gene matches.

This chain joins TRBV5-4 and TRBJ1-2; a weak D match, TRBD1 (5 bases). Looked up from germline, CDR1 is SGHNT and CDR2 is YYREEE (reference sequence). V was trimmed by 0 bases and J by 2 bases, leaving 5 bases between them. The CDR3 length is 13 residues. CDR3 residues: CASSLEGNYGYTF. The CDR3 bases are TGTGCCAGCAGCTTGGAGGGGAACTATGGCTACACCTTC.

The V gene is TRBV7-7, the J gene TRBJ2-7; 8 nucleotides match TRBD1. The CDR3 is made up of 17 amino acids. Germline V gene data show CDR1 as SSHAT and CDR2 as FNYEAQ (reference sequence). The trim removed 4 bases at V and 0 bases at J, leaving 11 bases unmatched. This chain's CDR3 is CASSSGQGPPLSYEQYF. In nucleotides, the CDR3 is TGTGCCAGCAGCTCCGGACAGGGCCCACCTCTCTCCTACGAGCAGTACTTC.

The V and J genes are TRBV10-3 and TRBJ2-1; 8 bases map to TRBD2. This CDR3 has 13 residues. Germline V gene lookup returns CDR1 ENHRY and CDR2 SYGVKD. V lost 8 bases, J lost 8 bases, and 8 bases stayed unmatched. The CDR3, as DNA: TGTGCCATCCCGGGGGGGGCCAGGGATGAGCAGTTCTTC. Amino acids: CAIPGGARDEQFF.

The chain combines TRBV5-1 with TRBJ2-1; 9 positions match TRBD2. This CDR3 is built from 16 residues. Losses at the gene ends were 0 bases for V and 7 bases for J; bases not matched to a gene: 8. From germline, CDR1 is SGHRS and CDR2 YFSETQ. The CDR3 region has the DNA TGCGCCAGCAGCTTGGTCGATAGCGGGGGCCTGAATGAGCAGTTCTTC. Translated: CASSLVDSGGLNEQFF.

V usage is TRBV7-9 and J usage is TRBJ1-4; D gene uncertain. Germline CDR1 and CDR2: SEHNR and FQNEAQ (reference sequence). V was shortened by 1 base and J by 0 bases, with 9 bases between the two germline ends. The CDR3 runs 16 residues. The CDR3 DNA follows: TGTGCCAGCAGCTTAGGGCGGGTCCCAACTAATGAAAAACTGTTTTTT. Translated: CASSLGRVPTNEKLFF.

The rearrangement uses TRBV19 and TRBJ1-4; TRBD1 matches at 7 bases. The CDR3 length is 14 residues. The V gene end was trimmed by 3 bases and the J gene end by 10 bases; junction bases not matched to a gene: 8. The germline V gene has CDR1 LNHDA and CDR2 SQIVND (reference sequence). The CDR3 reads CASSINDRAGKLFF. For the CDR3, the DNA is TGTGCCAGTAGTATTAACGACAGGGCGGGAAAACTGTTTTTT. Based on the CDR3 plus reference TRBV19 and TRBJ1-4, the full variable domain is DGGITQSPKYLFRKEGQNVTLSCEQNLNHDAMYWYRQDPGQGLRLIYYSQIVNDFQKGDIAEGYSVSREKKESFPLTVTSAQKNPTAFYLCASSINDRAGKLFFGSGTQLSVL.

The V call is TRBV5-1, the J call TRBJ1-2, with D hard to call. The V and J ends lost 2 bases and 2 bases respectively, with 16 bases between them. Germline assignment: CDR1 SGHRS and CDR2 YFSETQ. The CDR3 runs to 16 residues. This chain's CDR3 is CASSFAPFSGNYGYTF. DNA for the CDR3: TGCGCCAGCAGCTTCGCCCCGTTTTCCGGGAACTATGGCTACACCTTC.

The J gene is TRBJ2-7, the V gene TRBV5-1; no clear D. Germline V gene lookup returns CDR1 SGHRS and CDR2 YFSETQ. The CDR3 extends over 16 amino acids. V lost 1 base and J 3 bases, leaving 17 bases between the germline ends. DNA for the CDR3: TGCGCCAGCAGCTTGTCTCCGCGCCAACCAAACTACGAGCAGTACTTC. Translating it yields CASSLSPRQPNYEQYF.

This chain links TRBV5-4 with TRBJ1-1; D is undetermined. The CDR3 is 13 amino acids. V lost 5 bases to trimming and J lost 2 bases, with 10 bases between them. Germline CDR1 is SGHNT and CDR2 is YYREEE (reference sequence). CDR3: CASRAPGNTEAFF. CDR3 coding DNA: TGTGCCAGCAGGGCACCAGGTAACACTGAAGCTTTCTTT.

The rearrangement joins TRBV25-1 to TRBJ1-4; D not resolved. Trimming cost V 4 bases and J 6 bases, with 15 bases left between them. The germline gives CDR1 MGHDK, CDR2 SYGVNS. The CDR3 contains 15 residues. This chain's CDR3 is CASSGSPGRDEKLFF. CDR3 in DNA: TGTGCCAGCAGTGGATCTCCTGGGAGGGATGAAAAACTGTTTTTT.

The V call is TRBV19, the J call TRBJ1-2; 9 bases fit TRBD1. Germline assignment: CDR1 LNHDA and CDR2 SQIVND (reference sequence). The trim removed 3 bases at V and 5 bases at J, leaving 16 bases unmatched. The CDR3 is made up of 18 amino acids. The CDR3 loop reads CASSMAGGQGVPKYGYTF. The CDR3 DNA follows: TGTGCCAGTAGTATGGCGGGGGGACAGGGCGTCCCGAAGTATGGCTACACCTTC.

The V gene is TRBV20-1, the J gene TRBJ2-1, with D perhaps TRBD2 (6 bases). V lost 3 bases, J lost 10 bases, and 10 bases lay in between. This CDR3 has 11 amino acids. CDR1 and CDR2 (germline): DFQATT, SNEGSKA (reference sequence). Written as DNA, the CDR3 is TGCAGTGCTAGTCCTCTAGCGGAGCAGTTCTTC. It is translated as CSASPLAEQFF.

This chain uses TRBV11-2 with TRBJ2-7, with TRBD1 matching 10 bases. The germline gives CDR1 SGHAT, CDR2 FQNNGV. Trimming at V came to 1 base and at J to 7 bases, leaving 7 bases not matched to a gene. The CDR3 is made up of 15 amino acids. The CDR3 DNA sequence: TGTGCCAGCAGCTTAGCGGAGACAGGGGGCTGGGAGCAGTACTTC. This sequence encodes CASSLAETGGWEQYF.

The V and J genes are TRBV29-1 and TRBJ1-4; no clear D. In germline, CDR1 is SQVTM, CDR2 ANQGSEA. The V gene lost 4 bases and the J gene lost 8 bases, with 23 bases spanning the gap. This CDR3 region has 16 residues. CDR3 amino acids: CSVVVREDFRYEKLFF. The CDR3, as DNA: TGCAGCGTTGTGGTTAGGGAGGATTTTAGATACGAAAAACTGTTTTTT. Using reference TRBV29-1 and TRBJ1-4 for the parts outside the CDR3, the full variable domain is SAVISQKPSRDICQRGTSLTIQCQVDSQVTMMFWYRQQPGQSLTLIATANQGSEATYESGFVIDKFPISRPNLTFSTLTVSNMSPEDSSIYLCSVVVREDFRYEKLFFGSGTQLSVL.

The chain recombines TRBV2 with TRBJ1-1; D is unclear. Germline-derived CDR1 and CDR2 are SNHLY and FYNNEI. The CDR3 runs to 14 residues. V lost 3 bases and J lost 4, with 12 bases in between. The CDR3 sequence: CASSDLGGVTEAFF. CDR3 coding DNA: TGTGCCAGCAGTGATCTGGGCGGGGTCACTGAAGCTTTCTTT.

V is TRBV6-5 and J is TRBJ1-5, with no clear D. Between the trimmed V and J ends, which lost 0 bases and 2 bases, there was a span of 8 bases. Germline lookup yields CDR1 MNHEY and CDR2 SVGAGI. This CDR3 is 15 amino acids long. The CDR3 DNA sequence: TGTGCCAGCAGTTACTCGGCCGTCCGCAATCAGCCCCAGCATTTT. It codes for CASSYSAVRNQPQHF.

The chain employs TRBV27 and TRBJ2-7, with 7 bases identical to TRBD2. Losses at the gene ends were 2 bases for V and 2 bases for J; bases not matched to a gene: 6. The CDR3 extends over 15 amino acids. The germline V gene encodes CDR1 MNHEY and CDR2 SMNVEV (reference sequence). The CDR3 spells CASSLVGLLTYEQYF. CDR3 DNA: TGTGCCAGCAGTTTAGTGGGACTACTAACCTACGAGCAGTACTTC.

The CDR3 DNA is TGTGCCAGCAGCCTCCGGACAGGGGGCGCCTATGGCTACACCTTC. Protein product: CASSLRTGGAYGYTF. V and J are TRBV9 and TRBJ1-2, with 11 bases identical to TRBD1. V trimming: 4 bases; J trimming: 4 bases; junction bases outside the gene matches: 6. The CDR3 has 15 amino acids. Germline V gives CDR1 SGDLS, CDR2 YYNGEE.

V and J are TRBV27 and TRBJ2-7; perhaps TRBD2 as D (5 bases). CDR1 and CDR2 (germline): MNHEY, SMNVEV (reference sequence). V dropped 2 bases and J dropped 3 bases, with 11 bases sitting between them. The CDR3 extends over 14 amino acids. The CDR3 loop is CASSLTFRDYEQYF. For the CDR3, the DNA is TGTGCCAGCAGTTTAACCTTCCGGGACTACGAGCAGTACTTC.

This sequence joins TRBV2 and TRBJ2-1, with 10 nucleotides matching TRBD1. There are 14 residues in the CDR3. J gave up 9 bases and V 2 bases, and 4 bases lay outside the gene matches. The germline CDR1 and CDR2 sequences are SNHLY and FYNNEI. CDR3 DNA: TGTGCCAGCAGTGAACGACAGGGGGCAGTTGAGCAGTTCTTC. As protein: CASSERQGAVEQFF.

J is TRBJ1-5 and V is TRBV7-6, with 12 bases aligning to TRBD1. In germline, CDR1 is SGHVS, CDR2 FNYEAQ. The CDR3 consists of 18 residues. V lost 1 base to trimming and J lost 5 bases; unmatched junction nucleotides: 9. DNA for the CDR3: TGTGCCAGCAGCTTAGTAAGGGCTGGGACAGGGGGCGATCAGCCCCAGCATTTT. As protein: CASSLVRAGTGGDQPQHF.

The gene calls are TRBV5-4 and TRBJ1-2; D is uncertain. The ends were cut back, 4 bases at V and 4 bases at J, with 17 bases in the middle. Germline values: CDR1 SGHNT, CDR2 YYREEE (reference sequence). The CDR3 consists of 15 residues. In nucleotides, the CDR3 is TGTGCCAGCAGCCCGGGCGGGGTGGAGACCTATGGCTACACCTTC. This sequence encodes CASSPGGVETYGYTF.

The chain combines TRBV4-1 with TRBJ2-3, with D uncertain. Germline CDR1 MGHRA, CDR2 YSYEKL. The CDR3 loop spans 14 amino acids. Trimming left V 1 base short and J 2 bases short, with 7 bases between. Here the CDR3 DNA reads TGCGCCAGCAGCCAAGTCGCGGCCACAGATACGCAGTATTTT. Amino acids: CASSQVAATDTQYF.

In DNA, the CDR3 is TGTGCCAGCATTCGTGGAGGGGAAGGTTACGAGCAGTACTTC. Its translation: CASIRGGEGYEQYF. The chain uses TRBV28 and TRBJ2-7, with D tentatively TRBD2 (6 bases). The CDR3 spans 14 residues. CDR1 is MDHEN and CDR2 is SYDVKM in the germline V gene. The V end was cut by 7 bases, the J end by 4 bases, with 17 bases between. Based on the CDR3 plus reference TRBV28 and TRBJ2-7, the full variable domain is DVKVTQSSRYLVKRTGEKVFLECVQDMDHENMFWYRQDPGLGLRLIYFSYDVKMKEKGDIPEGYSVSREKKERFSLILESASTNQTSMYLCASIRGGEGYEQYFGPGTRLTVT.

V is TRBV5-4 and J is TRBJ2-3, with TRBD1 matching 7 bases. Germline V gene data show CDR1 as SGHNT and CDR2 as YYREEE (reference sequence). J lost 10 bases, V lost 4 bases, and 3 bases had no gene match. This CDR3 is built from 11 residues. CDR3 DNA sequence: TGTGCCAGCAGCGTCGACAGGGCGCAGTATTTT. The encoded protein is CASSVDRAQYF.